The entry that follows covers one T cell receptor beta chain sequence. The antigen is not known. These data come from a study of cytomegalovirus exposure and HLA in healthy donors. Study-wide background: Earlier findings included over 90 million unique TCR beta sequences obtained from 150 million to 200 million T cells.

Study observations and caveats: With high specificity and sensitivity, the classifier reportedly diagnosed cytomegalovirus status.

Primers included in the PCR were 60 Vbeta and 13 Jbeta primers. Data came from immunoSEQ multiplex PCR; TCRdb stores just in-frame clones and leaves some out. This sample has under 80,000 clones, with 65% to 70% found just once. Germline CDR1 SGHTA, CDR2 FQGNSA. Trimming shortened V by 2 bases and J by 4 bases, and 15 bases separated the two germline ends. The CDR3 runs to 16 residues. The chain has TRBV7-2 and TRBJ2-1; no clear D. Sequenced sample: PBMCs. The receptor was isolated from a woman aged 25 to 39 in good health and CMV-seronegative. The CDR3 loop is CASSLLPSRLYNEQFF. CDR3 DNA sequence: TGTGCCAGCAGCTTACTCCCCAGCAGGTTATACAATGAGCAGTTCTTC.